Listed below are T cell receptor beta chains from one sample, sequenced in a study of PD-L1 blockade in urothelial cancer. TCRdb's copy holds only in-frame clones and misses some; the assay was immunoSEQ multiplex PCR. The sample shows tens of thousands of clones, nearly 90% of them seen only once. The sample consisted of PBMCs, taken around atezolizumab (anti-PD-L1) treatment. The receptors here all came from a man aged 55 to 70 with urothelial cancer. Both conserved end residues are part of each CDR3. A D gene is named only where the DNA matches it firmly. The size field is filled for only some rows; it gives once, few, many or a size class.

D | J | V | size | CDR3 | DNA
- | TRBJ2-7 | TRBV11-2 | - | CASSLVSEQYF | TGTGCCAGCAGCTTAGTCAGCGAGCAGTACTTC
- | TRBJ2-2 | TRBV5-4 | - | CASSGGQFTGELFF | TGTGCCAGCAGCGGAGGACAGTTCACCGGGGAGCTGTTTTTT
- | TRBJ2-3 | TRBV14 | once | CASSQSPPRAQYF | TGTGCCAGCAGCCAATCACCCCCCCGGGCGCAGTATTTT
- | TRBJ1-6 | TRBV7-6 | - | CASSLDINSPLHF | TGTGCCAGCAGCTTAGATATTAATTCACCCCTCCACTTT
- | TRBJ2-7 | TRBV7-2 | - | CASSLVGQGGLEQYF | TGTGCCAGCAGCTTAGTAGGACAGGGAGGGTTAGAGCAGTACTTC
- | TRBJ2-5 | TRBV7-9 | - | CASSSEGRSTQYF | TGTGCCAGCAGCTCCGAGGGGAGGAGCACCCAGTACTTC
- | TRBJ1-1 | TRBV6-5 | - | CASSLGQYTEAFF | TGTGCCAGCAGTCTAGGACAGTACACTGAAGCTTTCTTT
- | TRBJ1-6 | TRBV6-4 | - | CASSSSGLLNSPLHF | TGTGCCAGCAGTTCCTCGGGACTCCTTAATTCACCCCTCCACTTT
- | TRBJ1-4 | TRBV2 | - | CASSDREVNEKLFF | TGTGCCAGCAGTGACAGGGAAGTTAATGAAAAACTGTTTTTT
- | TRBJ2-7 | TRBV5-1 | once | CASSLALLGYEQYF | TGCGCCAGCAGCTTGGCCCTCCTAGGCTACGAGCAGTACTTC
- | TRBJ2-6 | TRBV9 | - | CASSVGLGRSGANVLTF | TGTGCCAGCAGCGTAGGACTAGGAAGGTCTGGGGCCAACGTCCTGACTTTC
- | TRBJ1-5 | TRBV19 | - | CASSSHGAPNQPQHF | TGTGCCAGTAGTTCCCATGGGGCCCCCAATCAGCCCCAGCATTTT
TRBD2 | TRBJ2-1 | TRBV7-2 | - | CASIQTSGGYNEQFF | TGTGCCAGCATCCAGACTAGCGGGGGATACAATGAGCAGTTCTTC
- | TRBJ1-2 | TRBV7-2 | - | CASSQSGTTKGYTF | TGTGCCAGCAGCCAGTCCGGGACAACAAAGGGCTACACCTTC
TRBD1 | TRBJ1-6 | TRBV2 | once | CASTKDRGHNSPLHF | TGTGCCAGCACGAAGGACAGGGGCCATAATTCACCCCTCCACTTT
- | TRBJ2-1 | TRBV7-2 | - | CASSSSNEQFF | TGTGCCAGCAGCTCTAGCAATGAGCAGTTCTTC
TRBD2 | TRBJ2-2 | TRBV4-2 | - | CASSPRSGGANTGELFF | TGTGCCAGCAGCCCCCGGAGCGGGGGGGCGAACACCGGGGAGCTGTTTTTT
TRBD1 | TRBJ2-1 | TRBV27 | once | CASRPRDRGYNEQFF | TGTGCCAGCAGACCCCGGGACAGGGGTTACAATGAGCAGTTCTTC
TRBD1 | TRBJ1-2 | TRBV6-5 | - | CASSPQGARSYTF | TGTGCCAGCAGCCCCCAGGGGGCGCGAAGCTACACCTTC
- | TRBJ2-7 | TRBV15 | - | CATSRGGEIYEQYF | TGTGCCACCAGCAGAGGCGGAGAGATCTACGAGCAGTACTTC
TRBD1 | TRBJ2-3 | TRBV7-2 | - | CASSLVTGGSDTQYF | TGTGCCAGCAGCTTAGTGACAGGGGGATCAGATACGCAGTATTTT
- | TRBJ2-7 | TRBV6-1 | - | CASSEENRARDEQYF | TGTGCCAGCAGTGAAGAAAACAGGGCGCGGGACGAGCAGTACTTC
- | TRBJ2-1 | TRBV7-3 | - | CASSPTSSPLGQFF | TGTGCCAGCAGCCCTACCTCGAGCCCCCTAGGGCAGTTCTTC
- | TRBJ2-3 | TRBV15 | - | CATSRVTSTDTQYF | TGTGCCACCAGCAGAGTTACTTCCACAGATACGCAGTATTTT
TRBD1 | TRBJ2-5 | TRBV5-1 | - | CASSPNPTGVGETQYF | TGCGCCAGCAGCCCGAATCCTACAGGGGTGGGAGAGACCCAGTACTTC
TRBD1 | TRBJ2-3 | TRBV7-2 | once | CASSPFRQGAKTQYF | TGTGCCAGCAGCCCATTCCGACAGGGGGCCAAAACGCAGTATTTT
- | TRBJ2-1 | TRBV5-1 | - | CASSLGVGSASYNEQFF | TGCGCCAGCAGCTTGGGAGTCGGGTCCGCCTCCTACAATGAGCAGTTCTTC
- | TRBJ1-4 | TRBV14 | once | CASSQGRVEKLFF | TGTGCCAGCAGCCAAGGCCGCGTGGAAAAACTGTTTTTT
- | TRBJ1-1 | TRBV7-2 | - | CASSLWRTRNSPRTEAFF | TGTGCCAGCAGCTTATGGAGGACGAGAAACTCTCCCCGGACTGAAGCTTTCTTT
- | TRBJ2-1 | TRBV7-3 | - | CASSQRRWLIVYNEQFF | TGTGCCAGCAGCCAGAGGAGGTGGCTTATAGTTTACAATGAGCAGTTCTTC
- | TRBJ1-4 | TRBV5-1 | - | CASSLAGLNEKLFF | TGCGCCAGCAGCTTGGCAGGGCTCAATGAAAAACTGTTTTTT
- | TRBJ1-1 | TRBV7-9 | - | CASSLGPAGKNTEAFF | TGTGCCAGCAGCTTGGGCCCGGCAGGGAAGAACACTGAAGCTTTCTTT
TRBD2 | TRBJ2-3 | TRBV4-3 | - | CASSQDNTGRVADTQYF | TGCGCCAGCAGCCAAGATAATACCGGGAGGGTTGCAGATACGCAGTATTTT
TRBD2 | TRBJ2-2 | TRBV29-1 | - | CSVEGPGLAPGELFF | TGCAGCGTTGAGGGACCGGGACTAGCCCCCGGGGAGCTGTTTTTT
- | TRBJ1-4 | TRBV29-1 | - | CSAGTSATNEKLFF | TGCAGCGCTGGGACATCTGCAACTAATGAAAAACTGTTTTTT